The next 12 T cell receptor beta chains were all read from a single sample in a study of T cell repertoires and leukemia-associated antigens. No antigens are known for them. TCRdb re-called the 5' RACE reads through MiXCR, storing one row per CDR3 protein. The data hold 10,000 to 13,000 distinct CDR3 sequences, with about 45% observed a single time. The sample consisted of CD3+ T cells sorted from blood and cultured. Source of these receptors: a female donor in good health.

This clonotype was seen repeatedly, ten times or more. Mismatch with germline at one junction end may stem from a read error. The V gene is TRBV27, the J gene TRBJ2-7; 9 bases are shared with TRBD2. Germline CDR1 and CDR2: MNHEY and SMNVEV (reference sequence). The CDR3 runs 19 residues. The CDR3 reads CASSLSGTSLAYVGGEQYF. CDR3 bases: TGTGCCAGCAGTCTATCGGGGACTAGCTTAGCCTACGTCGGTGGCGAGCAGTACTTC.

Worth noting for this clonotype: The junction does not match germline at one end; this may be a read error. The CDR3 sequence: CANSLTALGGGTDTQYF. As DNA, the CDR3 is TGTGCCAACAGCTTAACGGCGCTAGGGGGAGGCACAGATACGCAGTATTTT. The chain employs TRBV7-3 and TRBJ2-3; D perhaps matches TRBD1 (6 bases). CDR1 SGHTA and CDR2 FQGTGA come from the germline V gene. CDR3 length: 17 residues.

The genes are TRBV7-9 and TRBJ2-7; TRBD1 agrees at 9 bases. Germline V gene sequence: CDR1 SEHNR, CDR2 FQNEAQ (reference sequence). CDR3 length: 14 amino acids. The V and J ends lost 4 bases and 3 bases, in that order; junction bases with no gene match: 4. The CDR3 sequence is CASSYGDRDYEQYF. CDR3 coding DNA: TGTGCCAGCAGCTACGGGGACAGGGACTACGAGCAGTACTTC.

The chain uses TRBV4-1 and TRBJ2-2; 7 bases map to TRBD2. This CDR3 comprises 14 residues. V was pared by 9 bases and J by 6 bases, with 10 bases of the junction left unmatched. Germline loops: CDR1 MGHRA, CDR2 YSYEKL. CDR3 sequence (DNA): TGCGCCAGTACATCTGGGAGGGCCCCCGGGGAGCTGTTTTTT. Translating it yields CASTSGRAPGELFF.

This clonotype was counted many times. The J gene is TRBJ2-6, the V gene TRBV7-9; unclear D gene. The CDR3 length is 14 residues. Germline CDR1 is SEHNR and CDR2 is FQNEAQ (reference sequence). V lost 2 bases to trimming and J lost 4 bases, with 6 bases between them. The CDR3 reads CASSLTSGANVLTF. CDR3 coding DNA: TGTGCCAGCAGCTTAACCTCCGGGGCCAACGTCCTGACTTTC.

V usage is TRBV20-1 and J usage is TRBJ1-5; D uncertain. Germline V lookup: CDR1 DFQATT, CDR2 SNEGSKA (reference sequence). Deletions cut 6 bases from V and 4 bases from J, with 13 bases between. The CDR3 length is 13 residues. The CDR3, as DNA: TGCAGTGCCGACTCGGGAGAGAATCAGCCCCAGCATTTT. This gives the protein CSADSGENQPQHF.

As to this clonotype: A read error may produce the germline difference seen at one junction end. CDR3 residues: CSARGAGGDNEQCF. CDR3 in DNA: TGTAGTGCTAGAGGAGCGGGAGGTGACAACGAGCAATGCTTC. This chain links TRBV20-1 with TRBJ2-7; 9 bases are a match to TRBD2. This CDR3 is 14 amino acids long. CDR1 and CDR2 (germline): DFQATT, SNEGSKA (reference sequence).

This clonotype was recorded at least ten times. The chain joins TRBV7-3 to TRBJ2-7; D gene uncertain. Germline V lookup: CDR1 SGHTA, CDR2 FQGTGA. The length of the CDR3 is 13 residues. Trimming took 4 bases from V and 5 from J, leaving 12 bases between them. CDR3 nucleotide sequence: TGTGCCAGCAGCTCATGGAGAAGCGACGAGCAGTACTTC. Protein: CASSSWRSDEQYF.

This clonotype is judged medium-sized. This rearrangement joins TRBV5-1 to TRBJ1-2; D gene ambiguous. This CDR3 has 15 amino acids. CDR1 SGHRS and CDR2 YFSETQ come from the germline V gene. V gave up 0 bases and J gave up 5 bases, with 14 bases separating them. The CDR3 sequence: CASSLEEAAPYGYTF. CDR3 coding DNA: TGCGCCAGCAGCTTGGAAGAGGCAGCTCCATATGGCTACACCTTC.

Comments on this clonotype: A junction end diverges from the germline sequence, so it may reflect a read error. The rearrangement uses TRBV5-1 and TRBJ2-3; either TRBD1 or TRBD2 may fit D (6 bases each). The CDR3 is made up of 16 amino acids. Germline V gene sequence: CDR1 SGHRS, CDR2 YFSETQ. The CDR3 DNA reads as TGCGCCAGCAGACAAGCCCCCTTCGGGGGCACAGATACGCAGTACTTT. It codes for CASRQAPFGGTDTQYF.

As for this clonotype: The missing conserved phenylalanine or tryptophan at the end of this CDR3 makes a read error likely. V is TRBV4-1 and J is TRBJ1-1; the D is unclear. The CDR3 contains 14 residues. Germline lookup yields CDR1 MGHRA and CDR2 YSYEKL. The CDR3 reads CASSNRALNTGAFL. CDR3 DNA: TGCGCCAGCAGCAACCGGGCCCTGAACACTGGAGCTTTCCTT.

By sample share, this clonotype is medium-sized (0.01 to 0.1%). This sequence joins TRBV5-1 and TRBJ1-2, with D maybe TRBD1 (5 bases). Germline V CDR1 and CDR2: SGHRS, YFSETQ. The CDR3 extends over 16 amino acids. V lost 0 bases to trimming and J lost 5 bases, with 17 bases between them. CDR3 amino acids: CASSLGRQIEKYGYTF. The CDR3 DNA follows: TGCGCCAGCAGCTTGGGAAGACAGATCGAAAAGTATGGCTACACCTTC. The full variable domain, rest sourced from reference TRBV5-1 and TRBJ1-2, is KAGVTQTPRYLIKTRGQQVTLSCSPISGHRSVSWYQQTPGQGLQFLFEYFSETQRNKGNFPGRFSGRQFSNSRSEMNVSTLELGDSALYLCASSLGRQIEKYGYTFGSGTRLTVV.